This T cell receptor beta chain came from a study of metastatic and nonmetastatic thyroid tumors. Patients were all untreated before their thyroid surgery. This clone occurred many times. The CDR3 runs 15 residues. Germline CDR1 reads LGHDT; CDR2 reads YNNKEL (reference sequence). Unmatched junction bases numbered 4, after V lost 0 bases and J lost 5 bases. With MiXCR, TCRdb reprocessed the PCR reads. The sample contains approximately 50,000 clones, roughly 22% of which appear only once. This rearrangement joins TRBV3-1 to TRBJ2-1, with 7 bases fitting TRBD2. The receptor's source is a female donor with papillary thyroid cancer or a benign thyroid nodule (not recorded which). Some clones in this sample may be carry-over from other donors' samples. Sequences were obtained from blood. CDR3 DNA: TGTGCCAGCAGCCAAGAGCTAGCGGAACACAATGAGCAGTTCTTC. Encoded protein: CASSQELAEHNEQFF.